Detailed here is one T cell receptor beta chain. This CDR3 is built from 14 residues. Trimming took 5 bases from V and 2 from J; bases not matched to a gene: 5. The germline gives CDR1 MNHEY, CDR2 SMNVEV (reference sequence). This record belongs to a study of T cell changes during pregnancy in multiple sclerosis. Clones were read by immunoSEQ multiplex PCR, and TCRdb kept only the in-frame ones, dropping some. The sample comprises 100,000 or so clones, about 93% of which are singletons, and about 0.95% rests with the top ten. The specimen comprised peripheral blood, sampled after pregnancy. The rearrangement uses TRBV27 and TRBJ2-7; 8 positions match TRBD1. This TCR was recovered from a female donor with multiple sclerosis, enrolled in a pregnancy study. The CDR3 sequence: CASSMSRGPYEQYF. DNA for the CDR3: TGTGCCAGCAGTATGAGCAGGGGGCCCTACGAGCAGTACTTC.